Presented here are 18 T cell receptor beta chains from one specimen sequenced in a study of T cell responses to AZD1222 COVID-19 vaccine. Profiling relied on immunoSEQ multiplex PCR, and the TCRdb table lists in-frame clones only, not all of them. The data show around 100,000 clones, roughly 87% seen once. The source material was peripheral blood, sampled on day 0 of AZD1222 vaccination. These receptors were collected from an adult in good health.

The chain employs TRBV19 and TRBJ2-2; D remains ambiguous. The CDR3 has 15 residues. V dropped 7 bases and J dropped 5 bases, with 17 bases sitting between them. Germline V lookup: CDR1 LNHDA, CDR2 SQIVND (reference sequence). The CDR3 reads CASILNPLRTGELFF. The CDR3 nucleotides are TGTGCCAGTATCTTAAACCCCCTTAGGACCGGGGAGCTGTTTTTT.

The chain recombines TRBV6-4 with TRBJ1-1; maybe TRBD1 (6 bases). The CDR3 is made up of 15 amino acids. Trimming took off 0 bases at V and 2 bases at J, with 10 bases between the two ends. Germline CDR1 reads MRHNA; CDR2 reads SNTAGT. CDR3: CASSDSPRGNTEAFF. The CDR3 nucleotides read TGTGCCAGCAGTGACTCGCCCAGGGGAAACACTGAAGCTTTCTTT.

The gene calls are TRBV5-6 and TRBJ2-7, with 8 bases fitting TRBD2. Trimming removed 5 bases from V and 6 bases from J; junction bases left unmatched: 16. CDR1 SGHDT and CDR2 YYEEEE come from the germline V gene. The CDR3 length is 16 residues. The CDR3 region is CASRGALGLDWSEQYF. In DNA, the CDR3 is TGTGCCAGCAGGGGTGCGTTGGGACTAGATTGGAGCGAGCAGTACTTC. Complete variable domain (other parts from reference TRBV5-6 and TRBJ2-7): DAGVTQSPTHLIKTRGQQVTLRCSPKSGHDTVSWYQQALGQGPQFIFQYYEEEERQRGNFPDRFSGHQFPNYSSELNVNALLLGDSALYLCASRGALGLDWSEQYFGPGTRLTVT.

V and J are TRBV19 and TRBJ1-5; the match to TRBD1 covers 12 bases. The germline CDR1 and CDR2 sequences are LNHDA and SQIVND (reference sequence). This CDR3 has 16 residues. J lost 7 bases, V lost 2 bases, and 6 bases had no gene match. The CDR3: CASSISGQGAGQPQHF. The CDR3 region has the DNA TGTGCCAGTAGTATATCGGGACAGGGGGCAGGGCAGCCCCAGCATTTT.

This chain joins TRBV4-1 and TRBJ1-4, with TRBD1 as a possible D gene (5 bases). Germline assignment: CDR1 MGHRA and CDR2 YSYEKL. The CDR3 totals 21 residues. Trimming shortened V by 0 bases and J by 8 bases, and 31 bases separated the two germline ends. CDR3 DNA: TGCGCCAGCAGCCAAGATCGTTTCCGCGCAGGTCAACACCCTCCAGGGGAAAAACTGTTTTTT. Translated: CASSQDRFRAGQHPPGEKLFF.

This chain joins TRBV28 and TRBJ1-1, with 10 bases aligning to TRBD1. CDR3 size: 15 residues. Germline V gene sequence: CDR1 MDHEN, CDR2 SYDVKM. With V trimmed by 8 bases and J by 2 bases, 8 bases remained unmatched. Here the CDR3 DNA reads TGTGCCAGCTCTTCCGGGACAGGGGTTAACACTGAAGCTTTCTTT. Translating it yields CASSSGTGVNTEAFF.

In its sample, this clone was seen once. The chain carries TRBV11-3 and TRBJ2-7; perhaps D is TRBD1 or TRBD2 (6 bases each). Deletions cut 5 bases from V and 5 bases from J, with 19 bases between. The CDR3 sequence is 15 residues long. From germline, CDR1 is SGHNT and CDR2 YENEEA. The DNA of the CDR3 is TGTGCCAGCAGCCACGGGGGCTCGGGGGCGGACGAGCAGTACTTC. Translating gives CASSHGGSGADEQYF.

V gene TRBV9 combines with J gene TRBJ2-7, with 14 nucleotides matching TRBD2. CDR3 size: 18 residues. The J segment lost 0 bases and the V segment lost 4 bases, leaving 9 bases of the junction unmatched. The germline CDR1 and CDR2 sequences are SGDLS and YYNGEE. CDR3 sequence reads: CASSPGLAGVEVSYEQYF. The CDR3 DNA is TGTGCCAGCAGCCCGGGACTAGCGGGGGTCGAGGTCTCCTACGAGCAGTACTTC. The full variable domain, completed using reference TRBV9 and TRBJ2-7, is DSGVTQTPKHLITATGQRVTLRCSPRSGDLSVYWYQQSLDQGLQFLIQYYNGEERAKGNILERFSAQQFPDLHSELNLSSLELGDSALYFCASSPGLAGVEVSYEQYFGPGTRLTVT.

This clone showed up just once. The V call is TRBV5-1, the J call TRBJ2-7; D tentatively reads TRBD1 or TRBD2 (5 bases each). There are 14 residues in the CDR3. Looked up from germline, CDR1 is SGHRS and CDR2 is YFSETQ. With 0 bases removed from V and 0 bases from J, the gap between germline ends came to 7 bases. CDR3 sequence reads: CASSLGDRSYEQYF. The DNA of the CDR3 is TGCGCCAGCAGCTTGGGGGACCGCTCCTACGAGCAGTACTTC.

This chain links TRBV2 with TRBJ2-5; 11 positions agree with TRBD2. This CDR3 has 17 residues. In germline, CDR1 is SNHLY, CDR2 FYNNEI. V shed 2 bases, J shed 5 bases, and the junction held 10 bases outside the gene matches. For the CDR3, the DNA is TGTGCCAGCAGTGAAAGGATACTAGCGGGAGTTGGGGAGACCCAGTACTTC. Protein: CASSERILAGVGETQYF.

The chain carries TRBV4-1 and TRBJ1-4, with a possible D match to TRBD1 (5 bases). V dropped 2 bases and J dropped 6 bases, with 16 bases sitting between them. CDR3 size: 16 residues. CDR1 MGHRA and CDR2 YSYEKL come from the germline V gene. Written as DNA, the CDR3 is TGCGCCAGCAGCCAACCTGACAGTTTGGCAGATGAAAAACTGTTTTTT. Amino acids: CASSQPDSLADEKLFF.

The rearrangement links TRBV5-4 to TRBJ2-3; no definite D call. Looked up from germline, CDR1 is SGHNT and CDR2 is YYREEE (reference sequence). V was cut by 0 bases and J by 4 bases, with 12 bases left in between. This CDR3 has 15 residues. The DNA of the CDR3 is TGTGCCAGCAGCTTGGAAAGAGGCGGTCCAGATACGCAGTATTTT. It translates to CASSLERGGPDTQYF.

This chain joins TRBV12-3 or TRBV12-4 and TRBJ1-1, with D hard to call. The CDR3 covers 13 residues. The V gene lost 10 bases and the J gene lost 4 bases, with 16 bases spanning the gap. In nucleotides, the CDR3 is TGTGCCACCCGACACCGGGAGGCCACTGAAGCTTTCTTT. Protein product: CATRHREATEAFF.

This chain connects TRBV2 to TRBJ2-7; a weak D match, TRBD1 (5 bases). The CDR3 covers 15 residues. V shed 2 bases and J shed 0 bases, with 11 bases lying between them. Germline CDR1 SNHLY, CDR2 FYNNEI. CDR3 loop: CASSEWPGPSYEQYF. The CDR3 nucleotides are TGTGCCAGCAGTGAATGGCCAGGGCCCTCCTACGAGCAGTACTTC.

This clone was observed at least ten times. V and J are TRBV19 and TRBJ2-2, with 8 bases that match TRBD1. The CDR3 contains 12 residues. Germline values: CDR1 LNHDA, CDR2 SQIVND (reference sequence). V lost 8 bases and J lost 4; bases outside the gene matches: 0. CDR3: CASGTGTGELFF. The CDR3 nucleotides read TGTGCCAGTGGGACAGGCACCGGGGAGCTGTTTTTT.

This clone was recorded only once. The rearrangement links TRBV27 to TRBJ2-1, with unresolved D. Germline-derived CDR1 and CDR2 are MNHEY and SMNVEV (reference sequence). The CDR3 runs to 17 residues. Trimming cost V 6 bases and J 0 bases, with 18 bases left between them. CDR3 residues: CASSPAMAASSYNEQFF. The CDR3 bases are TGTGCCAGCAGCCCGGCCATGGCGGCAAGCTCCTACAATGAGCAGTTCTTC.

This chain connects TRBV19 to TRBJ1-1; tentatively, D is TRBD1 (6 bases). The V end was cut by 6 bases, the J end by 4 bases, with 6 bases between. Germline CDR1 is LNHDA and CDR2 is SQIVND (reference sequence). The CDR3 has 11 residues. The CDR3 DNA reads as TGTGCCAGTAGGGGGGCCACTGAAGCTTTCTTT. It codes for CASRGATEAFF.

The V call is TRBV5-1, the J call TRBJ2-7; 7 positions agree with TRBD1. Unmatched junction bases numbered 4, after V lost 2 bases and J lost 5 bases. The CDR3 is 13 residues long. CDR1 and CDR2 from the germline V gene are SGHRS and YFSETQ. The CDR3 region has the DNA TGCGCCAGCAGCTTAAGACAGGGAGACGAGCAGTACTTC. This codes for CASSLRQGDEQYF.